This T cell receptor beta chain was identified in a study of blood T cell repertoires in COVID-19 (dated by TCRdb to about 2020). With respect to the entire study: Samples from collaborators originated in the United States, Italy and Spain and spanned both the acute and convalescent phases of COVID-19. The prospective study material was composed of cDNA or gDNA derived from T cells, B-cell-depleted T cells, or PBMCs. The dataset comprised deeply sampled blood TCRbeta repertoires from subjects exposed to, actively infected with, or recovered from COVID-19. The repertoires were released in a freely available public database intended as a resource for research on the immune response to SARS-CoV-2. Samples came from the ongoing ImmuneRACE study (first 160 participants) plus 1,254 subjects from 6 global collaborators. The sample metadata nearly always contained a de-identified subject ID, COVID-19 status, age in years and sex. Where HLA class I and class II types were available, the types were taken from metadata supplied by the sample provider, not from assay-based typing. Study-wide findings and limitations: The amount of clinical and demographic metadata varied by source and participant and was provided uncurated.

One collaborating source in Seattle enrolled patients during active infection and followed them longitudinally through the course of disease. Whole blood was collected in K2EDTA tubes by collaborating institutions according to the institutions' own protocols. For TCRbeta analysis, collaborator samples were shipped as frozen whole blood, as isolated PBMCs, or as DNA extracted from either sample type. The immunoSEQ Assay, a bias-controlled multiplex PCR, was used to amplify TCRbeta CDR3 regions from genomic DNA. The original pipeline was this. Nucleated cell counts per sample were estimated from amplification of reference gene primers within the assay. To quantify the absolute abundance of each unique TCRbeta CDR3 rearrangement, sequence reads were collapsed and filtered. For each sample, productive Simpson clonality was calculated as the square root of Simpson's diversity index across productive rearrangements. TCRdb provides this immuneACCESS table in a form limited to in-frame rearrangements. Some clones are lacking; in checked studies, under half of them reflect an unresolved V gene, and why the rest are absent is not known. Clonal size and the V and J genes are those of that table, whereas D and trimming came from the DNA. For this sample the table gives about 240,000 clones, of which around 90% were detected only once. Roughly 0.8% of the sample belongs to the ten largest clones.

Counted from cysteine to phenylalanine, this CDR3 has 17 amino acids. Just the 51-base CDR3 DNA is kept, in frame starting at base 1. Per the germline V gene, MNHNS is the CDR1 and SASEGT is the CDR2. Between the V and J ends, shortened by 1 base and 6 bases respectively, the junction contains 16 bases. About this clone: No cognate antigen has been identified for it. No clone much larger than this one lies a single base away; base qualities are absent.

Sequenced: peripheral blood. This receptor chain uses TRBV6-1 and TRBJ1-6; the D gene is perhaps TRBD1, on 6 matching bases. This clonotype was obtained from a man aged 25 to 40 with COVID-19, enrolled during active disease. The CDR3 sequence is CASSEVRRQATNSPLHF. Read as DNA, the sequence is TGTGCCAGCAGTGAAGTCCGGCGACAGGCCACTAATTCACCCCTCCACTTT.